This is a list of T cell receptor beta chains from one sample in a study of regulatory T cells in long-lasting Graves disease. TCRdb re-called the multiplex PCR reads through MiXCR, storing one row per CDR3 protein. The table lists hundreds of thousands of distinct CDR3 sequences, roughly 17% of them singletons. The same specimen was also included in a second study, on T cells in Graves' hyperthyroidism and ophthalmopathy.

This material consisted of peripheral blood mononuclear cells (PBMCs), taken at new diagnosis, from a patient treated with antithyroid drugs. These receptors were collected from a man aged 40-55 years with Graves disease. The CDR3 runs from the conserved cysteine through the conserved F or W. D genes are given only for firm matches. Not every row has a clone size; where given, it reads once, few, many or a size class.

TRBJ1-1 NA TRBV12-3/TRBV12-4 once TGTGCCAGCAGTTCTCTTCTCGGGACCCTTAACACTGAAGCTTTCTTT CASSSLLGTLNTEAFF
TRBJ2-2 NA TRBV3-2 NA TGTGCCAGCAGCCAAGACGGCGGCGGGGAGCTGTTTTTT CASSQDGGGELFF
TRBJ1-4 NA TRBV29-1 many TGCAGCGCAACTCACAGGGCACGCGGAGAAAAACTGTTTTTT CSATHRARGEKLFF
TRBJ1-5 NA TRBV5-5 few TGTGCCAGCAGCTCTAAGAACAGGCTCGGGAACAGGGCCCAGCATTTT CASSSKNRLGNRAQHF
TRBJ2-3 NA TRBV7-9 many TGTGCCAGCAGCTTGGGCGTCGGGCACACAGATACGCAGTATTTT CASSLGVGHTDTQYF
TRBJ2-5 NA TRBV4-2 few TGTGCCAGCAGCCAAGAAGCAGTGGTAGGGGCGCAAGAGACCCAGTACTTC CASSQEAVVGAQETQYF
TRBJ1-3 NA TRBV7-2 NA TGTGCCAGCAGCCCAGATACGGGAGGAAACACCATATATTTT CASSPDTGGNTIYF
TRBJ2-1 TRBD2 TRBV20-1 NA TGCAGTGCTAGAGTAATTTCTGCGGGGGGCGAGTTCTTC CSARVISAGGEFF
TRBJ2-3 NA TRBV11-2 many TGTGCCAGCAGCTCCGACGCCTCTAGCACAGATACGCAGTATTTT CASSSDASSTDTQYF
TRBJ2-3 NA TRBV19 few TGTGCCAGTAAGGGGTACATAGGAGGGACAGATACGCAGTATTTT CASKGYIGGTDTQYF
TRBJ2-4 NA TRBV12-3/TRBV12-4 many TGTGCCAGCAGTTTTCGGACAAGAATTGACATTCAGTACTTC CASSFRTRIDIQYF
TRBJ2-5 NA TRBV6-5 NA TGTGCCAGCAGTTACGGGATAGCGGTGACTTTC CASSYGIAVTF
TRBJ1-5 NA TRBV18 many TGTGCCAGCTCACCTCGACCACCGGACGGCCACAATCAGCCCCAGCATTTT CASSPRPPDGHNQPQHF
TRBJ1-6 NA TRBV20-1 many TGCAGTGCTAGAGGAAACAATTCACCCCTCCACTTT CSARGNNSPLHF
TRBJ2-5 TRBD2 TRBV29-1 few TGCAGCGGTAGACTAGCGGGTACTCAAGAGACCCAGTACTTC CSGRLAGTQETQYF